This record looks at one T cell receptor (beta chain) sequence and its context. Trimming took off 4 bases at V and 4 bases at J, with 7 bases between the two ends. The CDR3 totals 12 residues. Per the germline V gene, CDR1 is MGHDK and CDR2 is SYGVNS. The PCR had 60 Vbeta and 13 Jbeta primers. The assay was immunoSEQ multiplex PCR, and TCRdb's table has in-frame clones only and misses some. The sample holds approximately 85,000 clones, approximately 56% seen once. Each donor was healthy, and each was a bone marrow donor. The data originate from a study of cytomegalovirus exposure and HLA in healthy donors.

The V call is TRBV25-1, the J call TRBJ1-2, with D unclear. This TCR was recovered from a woman aged 25-40 years in good health and CMV-seropositive. The sample comprised PBMCs. This chain's CDR3 is CASSAGLYGYTF. In DNA form, the CDR3 reads TGTGCCAGCAGTGCCGGACTCTATGGCTACACCTTC.